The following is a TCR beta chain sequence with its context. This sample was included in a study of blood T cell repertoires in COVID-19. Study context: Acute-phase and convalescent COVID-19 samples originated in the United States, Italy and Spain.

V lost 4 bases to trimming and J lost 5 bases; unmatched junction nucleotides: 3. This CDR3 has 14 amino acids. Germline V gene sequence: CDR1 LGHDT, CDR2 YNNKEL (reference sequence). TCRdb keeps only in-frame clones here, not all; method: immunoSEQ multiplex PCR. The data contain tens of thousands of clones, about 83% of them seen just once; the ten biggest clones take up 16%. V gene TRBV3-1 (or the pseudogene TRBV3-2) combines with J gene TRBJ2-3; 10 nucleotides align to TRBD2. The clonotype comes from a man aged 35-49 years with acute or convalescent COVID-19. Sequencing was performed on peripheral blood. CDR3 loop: CASSRLAGGDTQYF. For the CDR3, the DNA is TGTGCCAGCAGCCGGTTAGCGGGAGGAGATACGCAGTATTTT.